A selection of T cell receptor beta chains follows, all from one sample in a study of beta chain features in type 1 diabetes. Clones were read by immunoSEQ multiplex PCR, and TCRdb kept only the in-frame ones, dropping some. The data contain over 700,000 clones, roughly 15% of them singletons. The source material was naive CD4+ T cells from blood. The receptors were gathered from a woman aged 18-35 years in good health. Each CDR3 is given with its conserved first and last residue. The D gene is left open where the match is weak. Expanded clones are given a class, and other clones once, few, many or no size at all.

CDR3,DNA,V,J,D,size
CARGGDRDWAFF,TGTGCCAGGGGCGGCGACAGGGATTGGGCTTTCTTT,TRBV21-1,TRBJ1-1,NA,few
CASTRTESSYNEQFF,TGCGCCAGCACTCGGACAGAGAGCTCCTACAATGAGCAGTTCTTC,TRBV10-2,TRBJ2-1,NA,NA
CASSRDRGTDTQYF,TGTGCCAGCAGCAGGGACAGGGGCACAGATACGCAGTATTTT,TRBV7-2,TRBJ2-3,TRBD1,few
CASSYLYRGGEAFF,TGTGCCAGCAGTTACCTTTACAGGGGGGGAGAAGCTTTCTTT,TRBV6-5,TRBJ1-1,TRBD1,NA
CASSQPLGTSGIDEQYF,TGTGCCAGCAGTCAGCCCTTGGGGACTAGCGGGATTGACGAGCAGTACTTC,TRBV28,TRBJ2-7,TRBD2,few
CASSAKRTSGRTEQFF,TGTGCCAGCAGCGCCAAAAGGACTAGCGGGAGGACCGAGCAGTTCTTC,TRBV11-2,TRBJ2-1,TRBD2,few
CASSTRDIYGYTF,TGTGCCAGCAGCACCAGGGACATCTATGGCTACACCTTC,TRBV7-2,TRBJ1-2,NA,NA
CASSYRAGAADTQYF,TGTGCCAGCAGCTACAGAGCGGGAGCCGCAGATACGCAGTATTTT,TRBV13,TRBJ2-3,TRBD2,NA
CASWTGPNEQFF,TGTGCCAGCTGGACAGGGCCTAATGAGCAGTTCTTC,TRBV28,TRBJ2-1,TRBD1,NA
CASSREHTGELFF,TGCGCCAGCAGCCGCGAACACACCGGGGAGCTGTTTTTT,TRBV4-3,TRBJ2-2,NA,NA
CASSLTGFSYEQYF,TGTGCCAGCAGTTTGACAGGGTTTTCCTACGAGCAGTACTTC,TRBV28,TRBJ2-7,TRBD1,few
CATRTGQETQYF,TGTGCCACCCGGACAGGCCAAGAGACCCAGTACTTC,TRBV6-5,TRBJ2-5,TRBD1,NA
CASSLTQWNYGYTF,TGTGCCAGCAGCCTGACCCAATGGAACTATGGCTACACCTTC,TRBV6-5,TRBJ1-2,NA,few
CASRRDSLAFF,TGTGCCAGCAGACGTGACAGCCTTGCTTTCTTT,TRBV28,TRBJ1-1,NA,NA
CASSLFQGLQETQYF,TGTGCCAGCAGCCTCTTCCAGGGCCTTCAAGAGACCCAGTACTTC,TRBV7-9,TRBJ2-5,NA,NA
CASSEASFTDTQYF,TGTGCCAGCAGTGAGGCTAGCTTCACAGATACGCAGTATTTT,TRBV2,TRBJ2-3,NA,few
CASSPRDGNQPQHF,TGCGCCAGCAGCCCCCGGGACGGAAATCAGCCCCAGCATTTT,TRBV4-1,TRBJ1-5,NA,NA
CSARGGPRGEQYF,TGCAGCGCCCGAGGAGGGCCCCGAGGCGAGCAGTACTTC,TRBV29-1,TRBJ2-7,NA,NA
CASSVTPNTEAFF,TGTGCCAGCAGCGTCACACCGAACACTGAAGCTTTCTTT,TRBV11-3,TRBJ1-1,NA,NA
CASSPPAGTLYGYTF,TGTGCCAGCAGCCCACCCGCAGGAACCCTCTATGGCTACACCTTC,TRBV13,TRBJ1-2,NA,NA
CASSPQRTGYEQFF,TGTGCCAGCAGCCCCCAGCGGACAGGGTATGAGCAGTTCTTC,TRBV7-3,TRBJ2-1,TRBD1,NA
CSVAIQTGVETQYF,TGCAGCGTTGCAATCCAAACAGGGGTGGAGACCCAGTACTTC,TRBV29-1,TRBJ2-5,TRBD1,NA
CASSPVRGTFHNGYTF,TGTGCCAGCAGCCCTGTCAGGGGTACCTTCCATAATGGCTACACCTTC,TRBV28,TRBJ1-2,NA,NA
CASSATQGSSGANVLTF,TGCGCCAGCAGCGCTACACAGGGATCCTCTGGGGCCAACGTCCTGACTTTC,TRBV4-3,TRBJ2-6,NA,NA
CASSLRVSEQYF,TGTGCCAGCAGCTTGAGAGTATCCGAGCAGTACTTC,TRBV5-5,TRBJ2-7,NA,few
CASSLAQGTREAQYF,TGTGCCAGCAGCTTAGCTCAAGGCACTCGAGAGGCCCAGTACTTC,TRBV7-9,TRBJ2-5,NA,NA
CASSYRHNQPQHF,TGTGCCAGCAGTTACCGTCACAATCAGCCCCAGCATTTT,TRBV6-5,TRBJ1-5,NA,few
CASSLDVGGLIQYF,TGTGCCAGCAGCTTAGATGTCGGGGGTCTTATTCAGTACTTC,TRBV11-2,TRBJ2-4,NA,few
CASGWQYNQPQHF,TGTGCCAGTGGGTGGCAGTACAATCAGCCCCAGCATTTT,TRBV19,TRBJ1-5,NA,NA
CASSTRQGSETEAFF,TGTGCCAGCAGCACAAGACAGGGGTCGGAAACTGAAGCTTTCTTT,TRBV5-4,TRBJ1-1,TRBD1,few
CASSYRRWGQLGEQFF,TGTGCCAGCAGCTACCGCCGATGGGGACAGCTTGGCGAGCAGTTCTTC,TRBV5-6,TRBJ2-1,TRBD1,few
CASSYSMGYEQYF,TGTGCCAGCAGTTACTCGATGGGCTACGAGCAGTACTTC,TRBV6-5,TRBJ2-7,NA,few
CASSLANGGSYTF,TGTGCCAGCAGTTTAGCCAACGGGGGAAGCTACACCTTC,TRBV27,TRBJ1-2,NA,few
CASSQAGGRDTQYF,TGCGCCAGCAGCCAAGCGGGAGGGAGGGATACGCAGTATTTT,TRBV4-3,TRBJ2-3,TRBD2,NA
CASSLDGTYEQYF,TGTGCCAGCAGCTTGGACGGAACCTACGAGCAGTACTTC,TRBV7-9,TRBJ2-7,NA,few
CASSYWTAGEQYF,TGTGCCAGCAGCTACTGGACAGCGGGAGAGCAGTACTTC,TRBV9,TRBJ2-7,NA,NA
CASSNPRESETQYF,TGTGCCAGCAGCAATCCTAGGGAATCGGAGACCCAGTACTTC,TRBV7-3,TRBJ2-5,NA,NA
CASSPGQGSYNEQFF,TGTGCCAGCTCACCGGGACAGGGTTCCTACAATGAGCAGTTCTTC,TRBV18,TRBJ2-1,TRBD1,few
CASSLGDRLSGELFF,TGTGCCAGCAGCTTGGGAGACAGGCTGTCCGGGGAGCTGTTTTTT,TRBV7-3,TRBJ2-2,NA,NA
CASSSTGDYGYTF,TGCGCCAGCAGCTCCACAGGGGACTATGGCTACACCTTC,TRBV5-1,TRBJ1-2,TRBD1,NA
CASSPWTVAKNIQYF,TGTGCCAGCAGCCCCTGGACAGTGGCCAAAAACATTCAGTACTTC,TRBV7-9,TRBJ2-4,NA,NA
CASTRTRNRGLDEQFF,TGTGCCAGCACCCGGACCAGGAACAGGGGTCTCGATGAGCAGTTCTTC,TRBV7-2,TRBJ2-1,TRBD1,few
CATSRAGSREKLFF,TGTGCCACCAGCAGAGCGGGCAGTCGCGAAAAACTGTTTTTT,TRBV15,TRBJ1-4,NA,few
CASSVAVPDTQYF,TGTGCCAGCAGCGTAGCGGTCCCAGATACGCAGTATTTT,TRBV9,TRBJ2-3,NA,few
CASSRIGTGYTF,TGTGCCAGCAGCCGCATAGGGACAGGCTACACCTTC,TRBV7-9,TRBJ1-2,NA,NA
CASSAGGSGTEAFF,TGTGCCAGCAGTGCAGGGGGTTCCGGGACTGAAGCTTTCTTT,TRBV6-6,TRBJ1-1,TRBD1,few
CASSLMGTQETQYF,TGTGCCAGCAGCTTAATGGGAACCCAAGAGACCCAGTACTTC,TRBV7-2,TRBJ2-5,NA,few
CASSQELAGGYNEQFF,TGCGCCAGCAGCCAAGAGCTAGCGGGAGGTTACAATGAGCAGTTCTTC,TRBV4-3,TRBJ2-1,TRBD2,few
CASSAQTQGNGYTF,TGTGCCAGCAGCGCGCAGACCCAGGGTAATGGCTACACCTTC,TRBV9,TRBJ1-2,NA,NA
CASSSRTGGSETQYF,TGTGCCAGCAGCTCACGGACAGGGGGCTCAGAGACCCAGTACTTC,TRBV6-6,TRBJ2-5,TRBD1,NA
CASSRQSEETQYF,TGCGCCAGCAGCAGACAGTCGGAAGAGACCCAGTACTTC,TRBV4-3,TRBJ2-5,NA,NA
CASSLVGTSGNNEQFF,TGTGCCAGCAGCTTAGTGGGGACTAGCGGTAACAATGAGCAGTTCTTC,TRBV7-9,TRBJ2-1,TRBD2,few
CASSASGVETQYF,TGTGCCAGTAGTGCCAGCGGGGTAGAGACCCAGTACTTC,TRBV19,TRBJ2-5,TRBD2,few
CAIRGQSGELFF,TGTGCCATCAGAGGACAATCCGGGGAGCTGTTTTTT,TRBV10-3,TRBJ2-2,NA,few
CATSRLGAEAFF,TGTGCCACCAGCAGACTTGGCGCTGAAGCTTTCTTT,TRBV15,TRBJ1-1,NA,NA
CASSQGDRRTGELFF,TGCGCCAGCAGCCAGGGGGACAGGAGGACCGGGGAGCTGTTTTTT,TRBV4-3,TRBJ2-2,TRBD1,few
CASSFMSGNRASTDTQYF,TGTGCCAGCAGCTTCATGTCGGGTAACAGGGCTAGCACAGATACGCAGTATTTT,TRBV5-6,TRBJ2-3,NA,few
CASSLVAQGNEQFF,TGTGCCAGCAGCTTAGTCGCACAGGGGAATGAGCAGTTCTTC,TRBV11-1,TRBJ2-1,TRBD1,NA
CASRGTIGELFF,TGTGCCAGCAGGGGGACGATCGGGGAGCTGTTTTTT,TRBV2,TRBJ2-2,NA,NA